This entry concerns a single T cell receptor (beta chain). No antigen is known for it. This entry comes from a study of vaccination and CD4 T cells after COVID-19. Study background: Blood was drawn a median 72 days post second dose, range 14 to 241. The study, taken as a whole, reports: Spike mono-reactivity held for 304 of 307 vaccine-specific clones in convalescent patients. This study had few convalescent patients and no early post-infection samples.

Described treatment: 10-day PBMC culture with coronavirus spike peptide pools or control peptides (ViraFEST assay). TCRs were sequenced by ViraFEST after antigen-specific T cells had been expanded with peptide pools. An Oncomine TCR Beta short-read assay was used to sequence the DNA from cultured CD4+ T cells. MiXCR, run by TCRdb on the PCR reads, gives a single entry per CDR3 protein. In the table there are some 10,000 distinct CDR3 sequences, about 31% of which are singletons. The V gene's germline CDR1 is SGHTS and CDR2 YDEGEE. V was trimmed by 4 bases and J by 3 bases, leaving 13 bases between them. The CDR3 runs 14 residues.

This chain joins TRBV5-8 and TRBJ2-5, with D tentatively TRBD1 (6 bases). The specimen sequenced was cultured CD4+ T cells from blood. The TCR was taken from a human donor with COVID-19. CDR3 in amino acids: CASSPGTKKETQYF. The CDR3 nucleotides are TGTGCCAGCAGCCCCGGGACAAAAAAAGAGACCCAGTACTTC.